This paragraph covers one TCR beta chain sequence. The antigen is unknown. Germline CDR1 LNHDA, CDR2 SQIVND (reference sequence). V shed 7 bases, J shed 5 bases, and the junction held 10 bases outside the gene matches. The CDR3 is made up of 15 amino acids. The sample comes from a study of cytomegalovirus exposure and HLA in healthy donors. Findings and limits, study-wide: There were some public TCRs occurring in many donors, but most TCR sequences were rare. Fewer N-insertions than the roughly 670-donor mean were reportedly shown by an Asian-associated ancestry cluster in a later analysis. Presence/absence results assume similar sequencing depth per donor, which may not hold. The study carried out a later analysis of TCR beta sequences. It associated 15,000 to 20,000 of them with specific HLA alleles at a false discovery rate of 0.05.

PCR amplification relied on 60 Vbeta primers (plus 13 Jbeta primers). Sequencing was performed with immunoSEQ multiplex PCR; in TCRdb, only in-frame clones are kept and a portion is missing. The table lists over 95,000 clones, about 80% of them singletons. Sequencing was performed on PBMCs. The origin of this receptor is a man in his forties or fifties in good health and CMV-seronegative. V usage is TRBV19 and J usage is TRBJ2-5, with 10 bases that match TRBD1. CDR3: CASTLGQGGSETQYF. Here the CDR3 DNA reads TGTGCCAGTACCCTAGGACAGGGGGGTTCGGAGACCCAGTACTTC.